This T cell receptor beta chain was documented in a study of OX40 agonist ivuxolimab in advanced cancers. Findings and caveats of the study: Clones of CD4+ and CD8+ blood T cells grew by week 6 at doses of 0.1 to 3.0 mg/kg.

Patients were ineligible given autoimmune disease history or systemic immunosuppression. Regarding this clone: Its antigen remains unidentified.

This CDR3 region has 15 residues. V was pared by 0 bases and J by 7 bases, with 12 bases between. Germline V gives CDR1 LGHNA, CDR2 YSLEER. This table comes from immunoSEQ multiplex PCR, and its TCRdb copy is limited to in-frame clones, with some not included. The repertoire holds roughly 140,000 clones, with 85% to 95% as singletons. This specimen consisted of CD4+ or CD8+ T cells sorted from blood, obtained in a trial of the OX40 agonist ivuxolimab. The receptor was isolated from an adult with an advanced solid tumor such as melanoma, head and neck, liver or kidney cancer. The V gene is TRBV4-3, the J gene TRBJ1-4; weak D call: TRBD1 (6 bases). The CDR3 is CASSQDGGGREKLFF. CDR3 bases: TGCGCCAGCAGCCAAGATGGGGGCGGGCGTGAAAAACTGTTTTTT.